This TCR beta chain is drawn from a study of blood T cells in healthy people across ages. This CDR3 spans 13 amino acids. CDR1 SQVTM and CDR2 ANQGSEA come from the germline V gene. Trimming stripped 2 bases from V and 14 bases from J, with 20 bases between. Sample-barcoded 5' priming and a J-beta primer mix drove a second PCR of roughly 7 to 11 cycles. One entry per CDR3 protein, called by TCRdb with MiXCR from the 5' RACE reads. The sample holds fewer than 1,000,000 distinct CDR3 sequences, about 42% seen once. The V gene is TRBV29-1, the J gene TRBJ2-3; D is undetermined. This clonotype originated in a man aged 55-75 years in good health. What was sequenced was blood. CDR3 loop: CSVEPQGHRYAYF. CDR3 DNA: TGCAGCGTTGAACCCCAAGGGCACAGATACGCGTATTTT.